The T cell receptor (beta chain) described here comes from a study of T cell responses to AZD1222 COVID-19 vaccine listed by TCRdb under 2021. As for the study more broadly: AZD1222 recipients given second doses at about 4 weeks or at about 12 weeks were pooled, since spike-specific TCR depth and breadth were not found to differ between the two schedules. A total of approximately 230 trial participants underwent TCR sequencing, of whom 207 received two doses of AZD1222 and 26 received two doses of the MenACWY control vaccine. Trial participants were enrolled by age into subgroups of 18-55, 56-69 and 70-plus years, and about 150, 27 and 61 TCR-sequenced participants, respectively, were included in these subgroups. The paper's findings and limits, for the study overall: Reportedly, close to half of the unique spike-specific TCRs recognized epitopes lying outside the regions that are mutated in the B.1.351 and B.1.1.7 variants. Vaccine-associated CD4 TCRs spanned the whole spike protein, with dominant responses in regions 160-218 and 743-854. Participants were mostly white British, with more females than males. The authors suggested clonal diversity may have been underestimated. Because no day 14 peak-response samples were available, the repertoires could be characterized only after the peak T cell response. Conclusions about previously exposed vaccinees are limited, since just five or six AZD1222 recipients were seropositive for SARS-CoV-2 at baseline. After two AZD1222 doses, spike-specific TCR breadth and depth were significantly higher than at day 0 and than in MenACWY recipients. In the small 56-69-year group, the increase in depth fell short of significance, most likely because of low power.

Note on this clone: The antigen it recognizes is unknown. No base-level quality is on record; no much larger clone is a single base apart.

The CDR3 regions of human TCRbeta chains were analyzed by immunosequencing. As for the original processing: TCRs in the repertoires were compared against a reference library of SARS-CoV-2-specific TCRs that had been generated with the MIRA antigen-specificity platform. Breadth meant the fraction of unique TCRs that were SARS-CoV-2-associated, whereas depth meant the fraction of total T cells that were SARS-CoV-2-associated. Using the MIRA data, every spike-specific TCR was mapped to the spike region that the TCR reacted to and assigned to either a CD4 or a CD8 class. Log10-transformed breadth and depth values were compared by one-way ANOVA with Sidak's multiple comparisons tests. TCRdb's version of the immuneACCESS table is confined to in-frame rearrangements and falls short of the full clone set. An unresolved V gene accounts for under half of the shortfall where checked; the remainder is of unknown origin. V and J calls and clone size are given by that table; D and trimming were obtained from the DNA. The sample table holds around 140,000 clones, of which 80% to 95% were seen once. Around 1.7% of the sample goes to the ten largest clones.

V sheds 2 bases and J sheds 5 bases, leaving 9 bases between their ends. The CDR3, from cysteine to phenylalanine, totals 13 residues. The retained sequence is limited to the CDR3, 39 bases, with the frame set at the first base. From the germline V gene, CDR1 is KGHDR and CDR2 is SFDVKD. The intended sense of this specimen's time point label: baseline before first vaccination. Vaccinee samples came from UK trials COV001 and COV002, including a single-blind randomized controlled phase 2/3 trial of AZD1222 (ChAdOx1 nCoV-19) in healthy adults. For TCRbeta chain sequencing, PBMC samples from trial participants were taken at day 0 and at day 28 after the second dose.

The sequence was obtained from an adult in good health. The material sequenced was peripheral blood, taken on day 0 of AZD1222 vaccination. Recombination joined TRBV24-1 with TRBJ2-7; no confident D gene assignment can be made. The nucleotide sequence reads TGTGCCACCAGTGATTGGCAGTTCGACGAGCAGTACTTC. Its coded protein is CATSDWQFDEQYF.